These 23 T cell receptor beta chains were all obtained from the same sample, sequenced in a study of T cells expressing NK-cell markers. TCRdb re-called the 5' RACE reads; one entry per CDR3 protein, DNA not given. The sample data list roughly 450,000 distinct CDR3 sequences. The sample taken for sequencing was blood T cells: a sorted CD56 or NKG2C T cell subset, CD4+ or CD8+ T cells, or bulk PBMC T cells (not recorded which). Every receptor here comes from a woman aged 50 to 65 in good health.

The V call is TRBV3-1, the J call TRBJ2-7; the TRBD2 assignment by TCRdb is unverifiable without DNA. The germline gives CDR1 LGHDT, CDR2 YNNKEL (reference sequence). The CDR3 covers 15 residues. Here the CDR3 reads CASSHAELARDEQYF.

The chain carries TRBV18 and TRBJ1-5. The germline V gene has CDR1 KGHSH and CDR2 LQKENI. This CDR3 is built from 13 residues. CDR3 protein: CASSPGFEQPQHF.

The rearrangement uses TRBV2 and TRBJ1-1; the D call of TRBD1 rests on TCRdb alone, since no DNA is present to check it. The germline CDR1 and CDR2 sequences are SNHLY and FYNNEI. The CDR3 runs 14 residues. The CDR3 sequence: CASTSGIQRSEAFF.

V gene TRBV29-1 combines with J gene TRBJ2-1; the D gene TCRdb calls, TRBD1, cannot be checked with no DNA. CDR3 length: 12 residues. CDR1 SQVTM and CDR2 ANQGSEA come from the germline V gene. This CDR3 reads CSVTGGRNEQFF.

This chain joins TRBV12-5 and TRBJ2-1; with no DNA, the TCRdb D assignment of TRBD1 cannot be verified. From germline, CDR1 is LGHNT and CDR2 FRNRAP. This CDR3 is 15 amino acids long. CDR3 loop: CASGLSGTSYNEQFF.

The gene calls are TRBV10-3 and TRBJ2-7; the D call of TRBD2 rests on TCRdb alone, since no DNA is present to check it. Germline V lookup: CDR1 ENHRY, CDR2 SYGVKD. The CDR3 totals 13 residues. The CDR3 protein is CAISGLAGTSQYF.

The chain employs TRBV7-2 and TRBJ1-3; TCRdb outputs TRBD1, but without DNA this stays unchecked. CDR3 length: 13 residues. Germline CDR1 is SGHTA and CDR2 is FQGNSA. This chain's CDR3 is CASSLAGQLTIYF.

CDR3 protein: CASSPPGQGKTQYF. The chain employs TRBV12-3 or TRBV12-4 and TRBJ2-5; TCRdb picks TRBD1, but there is no DNA to check that call. The CDR3 has 14 amino acids.

The chain links TRBV20-1 to TRBJ2-1; TCRdb's D gene call, TRBD1, goes unchecked for lack of DNA. The CDR3 length is 16 residues. Per the germline V gene, CDR1 is DFQATT and CDR2 is SNEGSKA (reference sequence). This CDR3 reads CSARSSSAWSRNEQFF.

V and J are TRBV21-1 and TRBJ1-6; the D call of TRBD1 rests on TCRdb alone, since no DNA is present to check it. TRBV21-1 is recorded as a pseudogene. The CDR3 totals 14 residues. The CDR3 sequence is CASSGGQGYSPLHF.

The chain employs TRBV4-1 and TRBJ2-7. Germline-derived CDR1 and CDR2 are MGHRA and YSYEKL. The CDR3 extends over 14 amino acids. This CDR3 is CASSQTGNSYEQYF.

V usage is TRBV5-1 and J usage is TRBJ2-1; TCRdb returns TRBD2, unconfirmable since there is no DNA. The length of the CDR3 is 16 residues. Per the germline V gene, CDR1 is SGHRS and CDR2 is YFSETQ. The CDR3 loop reads CASTLGRRGRHNEQFF. Using reference TRBV5-1 and TRBJ2-1 for the parts outside the CDR3, the full variable domain is KAGVTQTPRYLIKTRGQQVTLSCSPISGHRSVSWYQQTPGQGLQFLFEYFSETQRNKGNFPGRFSGRQFSNSRSEMNVSTLELGDSALYLCASTLGRRGRHNEQFFGPGTRLTVL.

This rearrangement joins TRBV5-1 to TRBJ2-3. The germline V gene encodes CDR1 SGHRS and CDR2 YFSETQ. This CDR3 is 16 amino acids long. The chain's CDR3 is CASSLGQNVGTDTQYF.

The chain recombines TRBV6-5 with TRBJ2-3. CDR3 size: 14 residues. CDR1 is MNHEY and CDR2 is SVGAGI in the germline V gene. Here the CDR3 reads CASRRSGRRNTQYF.

The chain recombines TRBV7-7 with TRBJ2-1; the D gene TCRdb calls, TRBD1, cannot be checked with no DNA. Germline CDR1 is SSHAT and CDR2 is FNYEAQ (reference sequence). This CDR3 has 17 amino acids. This CDR3 is CASSLSPPGLRGDEQFF.

The CDR3 here is CASSEGFGLGGNEQYF. The rearrangement joins TRBV6-1 to TRBJ2-7; the TCRdb call, TRBD2, lacks DNA for checking. CDR1 is MNHNS and CDR2 is SASEGT in the germline V gene. CDR3 size: 16 residues.

The rearrangement uses TRBV11-3 and TRBJ2-1; as DNA is missing, the TRBD2 call by TCRdb cannot be tested. Germline assignment: CDR1 SGHNT and CDR2 YENEEA. This CDR3 spans 14 amino acids. CDR3 sequence: CASREGLSYNEQFF.

The chain joins TRBV7-9 to TRBJ2-1; TCRdb outputs TRBD1, but without DNA this stays unchecked. Germline V lookup: CDR1 SEHNR, CDR2 FQNEAQ (reference sequence). This CDR3 comprises 15 residues. CDR3 in amino acids: CASSEGQATYNEQFF.

CDR3 amino acids: CAWSAGLAGNIQYF. The rearrangement joins TRBV30 to TRBJ2-4; the TCRdb call, TRBD2, lacks DNA for checking. CDR1 GTSNPN and CDR2 SVGIG come from the germline V gene (reference sequence). CDR3 size: 14 residues.

V and J are TRBV5-1 and TRBJ2-3; lacking DNA, the TRBD2 call made by TCRdb goes unchecked. Germline V gene lookup returns CDR1 SGHRS and CDR2 YFSETQ. This CDR3 is built from 13 residues. The CDR3 protein is CASSLQRADTQYF.

This sequence joins TRBV5-5 and TRBJ2-1; the TCRdb call, TRBD1, lacks DNA for checking. CDR3 length equals 15 residues. Germline CDR1 reads SGHKS; CDR2 reads YYEKEE (reference sequence). The CDR3 sequence: CASSPDSYSYNEQFF.

The chain employs TRBV29-1 and TRBJ1-1; TCRdb calls TRBD1, which cannot be checked without DNA. Germline V gene data show CDR1 as SQVTM and CDR2 as ANQGSEA. The CDR3 contains 13 residues. The CDR3 reads CSALTGTNTEAFF.

This chain connects TRBV7-6 to TRBJ2-5; absent DNA, TCRdb's TRBD1 call cannot be checked. This CDR3 region has 14 residues. The germline CDR1 and CDR2 sequences are SGHVS and FNYEAQ. Here the CDR3 reads CASSVQGAQETQYF.